The 28 T cell receptor beta chains listed next were all sequenced from one sample in a study of read filtering for tumor transcriptome and immune sequencing. This library used around 400 ng RNA and molecular barcoded adaptors spanning alpha/delta and beta/gamma chains. MiXCR, applied by TCRdb to the reads, yields one record per CDR3 protein. This table has some 130,000 distinct CDR3 sequences, 13% appearing once. Source material: a population of CD138-negative cells sorted from bone marrow. Receptors originate from a donor over 35 with multiple myeloma.

This clonotype has at least ten counts. This chain joins TRBV6-5 and TRBJ2-5; D gene uncertain. The CDR3 has 14 amino acids. V was shortened by 1 base and J by 3 bases, with 9 bases between the two germline ends. Germline V gives CDR1 MNHEY, CDR2 SVGAGI. The CDR3 protein is CASSYLGPEETQYF. The CDR3 bases are TGTGCCAGCAGTTACTTGGGCCCAGAAGAGACCCAGTACTTC.

This clonotype was seen repeatedly, ten times or more. The chain joins TRBV25-1 to TRBJ2-1; 9 bases fit TRBD2. J was trimmed by 7 bases and V by 4 bases; bases with no gene match: 5. The CDR3 has 14 residues. Germline values: CDR1 MGHDK, CDR2 SYGVNS. Here the CDR3 DNA reads TGTGCCAGCAGTGGAATAGCGGGAGTAAATGAGCAGTTCTTC. This sequence encodes CASSGIAGVNEQFF.

This clonotype has at least ten counts. The CDR3 loop is CASSQSSSQNTEAFF. The CDR3, as DNA: TGTGCCAGCAGCCAAAGCAGCAGCCAGAACACTGAAGCTTTCTTT. This chain connects TRBV3-1 to TRBJ1-1; no clear D gene. Between the trimmed V and J ends, which lost 2 bases and 1 base, there was a span of 11 bases. The CDR3 totals 15 residues. CDR1 and CDR2 (germline): LGHDT, YNNKEL (reference sequence).

Many counts were recorded for this clonotype. The rearrangement uses TRBV7-2 and TRBJ2-1; D remains ambiguous. CDR3 size: 13 residues. Trimming stripped 2 bases from V and 3 bases from J, with 5 bases between. Germline values: CDR1 SGHTA, CDR2 FQGNSA. CDR3 amino acids: CASSLSGYNEQFF. CDR3 sequence (DNA): TGTGCCAGCAGCTTATCTGGCTACAATGAGCAGTTCTTC.

This clonotype was counted many times. V and J are TRBV7-2 and TRBJ2-4; possible D gene TRBD1, 5 bases. V was shortened by 4 bases and J by 0 bases, with 13 bases between the two germline ends. This CDR3 is 16 amino acids long. The germline CDR1 and CDR2 sequences are SGHTA and FQGNSA. Here the CDR3 DNA reads TGTGCCAGCAGCTCCCCAGGGCACTTAGCCAAAAACATTCAGTACTTC. Its translation is CASSSPGHLAKNIQYF.

This clonotype was detected ten times or more. The V call is TRBV18, the J call TRBJ2-7, with D perhaps matching TRBD2 (6 bases). The CDR3 sequence is 12 residues long. Looked up from germline, CDR1 is KGHSH and CDR2 is LQKENI. Trimming removed 2 bases at V and 7 bases at J, with 9 bases between. The CDR3 protein is CASSPVTREQYF. The CDR3 DNA sequence: TGTGCCAGCTCACCAGTGACTAGGGAGCAGTACTTC.

This clonotype occurred many times. The CDR3, as DNA: TGCAGTGCCACCCGGACAAAGGGGACTTATAGCAATCAGCCCCAGCATTTT. As protein: CSATRTKGTYSNQPQHF. The chain employs TRBV20-1 and TRBJ1-5, with D perhaps matching TRBD1 (5 bases). Germline V gene data show CDR1 as DFQATT and CDR2 as SNEGSKA (reference sequence). The V gene lost 6 bases and the J gene lost 0 bases, with 21 bases spanning the gap. This CDR3 is built from 17 residues.

Ten or more counts support this clonotype. This rearrangement joins TRBV10-3 to TRBJ2-5, with D hard to call. The germline CDR1 and CDR2 sequences are ENHRY and SYGVKD. Trimming took 6 bases from V and 2 from J, leaving 10 bases between them. The CDR3 is 13 residues long. CDR3 sequence: CAISVQEQETQYF. The CDR3 bases are TGTGCCATCAGCGTCCAGGAGCAAGAGACCCAGTACTTC.

This clonotype was seen a handful of times. This rearrangement joins TRBV11-2 to TRBJ1-3, with D possibly being TRBD1 (5 bases). Germline CDR1 and CDR2: SGHAT and FQNNGV. CDR3 length equals 13 residues. V lost 5 bases and J 5 bases, leaving 10 bases between the germline ends. This CDR3 reads CASSAAGRNTIYF. The CDR3 DNA reads TGTGCCAGCAGCGCCGCGGGGCGAAACACCATATATTTT.

This clonotype appeared many times. The chain uses TRBV6-1 and TRBJ2-1, with D hard to call. Trimming removed 2 bases from V and 4 bases from J, with 9 bases in between. The CDR3 sequence is 14 residues long. In germline, CDR1 is MNHNS, CDR2 SASEGT. CDR3: CASSESVEYNEQFF. In DNA form, the CDR3 reads TGTGCCAGCAGTGAATCGGTAGAGTACAATGAGCAGTTCTTC.

The sample holds many counts of this clonotype. This chain connects TRBV20-1 to TRBJ1-2; D unclear. The CDR3 is made up of 12 amino acids. V lost 2 bases, J lost 3 bases, and 7 bases lay in between. Germline CDR1 and CDR2: DFQATT and SNEGSKA (reference sequence). CDR3 amino acids: CSARRPDYGYTF. The CDR3 bases are TGCAGTGCTAGAAGGCCAGACTATGGCTACACCTTC.

This clonotype was detected many times. The genes are TRBV7-2 and TRBJ2-2; 11 bases line up with TRBD2. Germline assignment: CDR1 SGHTA and CDR2 FQGNSA. This CDR3 is built from 17 residues. V lost 1 base, J lost 6 bases, and 7 bases stayed unmatched. The CDR3 coding sequence is TGTGCCAGCAGCTTAGGAGGGCTAGCGGGAGGTCCCGGGGAGCTGTTTTTT. It yields the protein CASSLGGLAGGPGELFF.

In its sample, this clonotype was seen many times. V is TRBV7-9 and J is TRBJ2-5; D tentatively fits TRBD1 or TRBD2 (6 bases each). This CDR3 has 13 residues. Germline CDR1 SEHNR, CDR2 FQNEAQ (reference sequence). The germline V and J ends were trimmed by 4 bases and 5 bases, with 11 bases remaining between them. This chain's CDR3 is CASSSGGLETQYF. The CDR3 DNA follows: TGTGCCAGCAGCTCCGGGGGCCTGGAGACCCAGTACTTC.

This clonotype was seen ten or more times. The chain carries TRBV6-5 and TRBJ2-7; D is perhaps TRBD1 (8 bases). This CDR3 spans 15 amino acids. With 0 bases removed from V and 7 bases from J, the gap between germline ends came to 16 bases. Germline CDR1 MNHEY, CDR2 SVGAGI. The CDR3 here is CASSYSWTGREEQYF. The CDR3, as DNA: TGTGCCAGCAGTTACTCCTGGACAGGGCGGGAGGAGCAGTACTTC.

Remarks on this clonotype: A much larger clone sits a single nucleotide away, making a read error possible. V gene TRBV29-1 combines with J gene TRBJ1-1; no reliable D call. The germline V gene has CDR1 SQVTM and CDR2 ANQGSEA. CDR3 length: 10 amino acids. V lost 5 bases to trimming and J lost 6 bases, with 7 bases between them. The CDR3 DNA reads TGCAGCGTTCATGGGGCTGAAGCTTTCTTT. As protein: CSVHGAEAFF.

This clonotype showed up just a few times. The genes are TRBV24-1 and TRBJ2-5; D possibly corresponds to TRBD1 (5 bases). The germline CDR1 and CDR2 sequences are KGHDR and SFDVKD. The CDR3 sequence is 16 residues long. V was shortened by 3 bases and J by 1 base, with 14 bases between the two germline ends. CDR3: CATSDAAGRTQETQYF. CDR3 coding DNA: TGTGCCACCAGTGATGCAGCAGGGCGCACCCAAGAGACCCAGTACTTC.

This clonotype showed up many times. The chain is built from TRBV19 and TRBJ1-5; weak D call: TRBD1 (5 bases). Germline CDR1 LNHDA, CDR2 SQIVND (reference sequence). The length of the CDR3 is 14 residues. V lost 2 bases and J 7 bases, leaving 12 bases between the germline ends. The CDR3 loop reads CASSIRGEQQPQHF. The CDR3 DNA reads as TGTGCCAGTAGTATACGAGGGGAACAACAGCCCCAGCATTTT.

This clonotype was seen at least ten times. V is TRBV5-1 and J is TRBJ1-2; 7 bases map to TRBD1. Germline V gene data show CDR1 as SGHRS and CDR2 as YFSETQ. The CDR3 runs to 18 residues. With 0 bases clipped from V and 5 bases from J, the junction kept 16 bases outside the gene matches. The CDR3 nucleotides read TGCGCCAGCAGCTTGGAGTCCCAACCGGGACAGAGAGGTTATGGCTACACCTTC. Its translation is CASSLESQPGQRGYGYTF.

This clonotype has ten or more counts. The chain recombines TRBV11-2 with TRBJ2-3; 7 positions match TRBD2. The V and J ends lost 10 bases and 0 bases, in that order; junction bases with no gene match: 7. Germline assignment: CDR1 SGHAT and CDR2 FQNNGV. This CDR3 is built from 14 residues. Here the CDR3 reads CATASGTSTDTQYF. The CDR3, as DNA: TGTGCCACCGCAAGCGGGACTAGCACAGATACGCAGTATTTT.

This clonotype occurred many times. V usage is TRBV2 and J usage is TRBJ2-7, with 8 bases matching TRBD1. Losses at the gene ends were 6 bases for V and 0 bases for J; bases not matched to a gene: 4. CDR3 size: 14 residues. The germline CDR1 and CDR2 sequences are SNHLY and FYNNEI. The CDR3 DNA is TGTGCCAGCAGAGACAGGGGCGGCTCCTACGAGCAGTACTTC. Its translation: CASRDRGGSYEQYF.

To note about this clonotype: Since the CDR3 does not end with the conserved phenylalanine or tryptophan, this likely comes from a read error. The gene calls are TRBV7-8 and TRBJ2-5, with D unclear. CDR3 length equals 13 residues. Germline CDR1 is SGHVS and CDR2 is FQNEAQ. Trimming took off 2 bases at V and 1 base at J, with 5 bases between the two ends. CDR3 in amino acids: CASSLRLQETQYS. In DNA, the CDR3 is TGTGCCAGCAGCTTAAGGCTCCAAGAGACCCAGTACTCC.

Only a few counts were recorded for this clonotype. The chain employs TRBV23-1 and TRBJ1-2, with 8 nucleotides matching TRBD1. TRBV23-1 is sorted into the ORF group, with uncertain function. The ends lost 1 base at V and 2 bases at J; junction bases unmatched: 9. The CDR3 sequence is 17 residues long. This chain's CDR3 is CASSQWGPGQANYGYTF. CDR3 bases: TGCGCCAGCAGTCAATGGGGACCGGGACAGGCCAACTATGGCTACACCTTC.

Ten or more counts support this clonotype. This chain connects TRBV7-9 to TRBJ1-1; D possibly corresponds to TRBD1 (5 bases). The CDR3 loop spans 15 amino acids. Germline assignment: CDR1 SEHNR and CDR2 FQNEAQ (reference sequence). Trimming took off 4 bases at V and 1 base at J, with 13 bases between the two ends. DNA for the CDR3: TGTGCCAGCAGCTCCCCGGGGGTTCCGAACACTGAAGCTTTCTTT. As protein: CASSSPGVPNTEAFF.

This clonotype has a count of ten or more. Germline and junction disagree at one end, which may indicate a read error. J is TRBJ1-2 and V is TRBV7-8, with 12 bases aligning to TRBD1. The CDR3 contains 14 residues. Germline-derived CDR1 and CDR2 are SGHVS and FQNEAQ. Here the CDR3 reads CASSEGQGASGYTF. The CDR3 DNA is TGTGCCAGCAGCGAGGGACAGGGGGCGTCTGGCTATACCTTC. The full variable domain, with the rest looked up from reference TRBV7-8 and TRBJ1-2, is GAGVSQSPRYKVAKRGQDVALRCDPISGHVSLFWYQQALGQGPEFLTYFQNEAQLDKSGLPSDRFFAERPEGSVSTLKIQRTQQEDSAVYLCASSEGQGASGYTFGSGTRLTVV.

A remark on this clonotype: A much more abundant neighbour one base away suggests this may be a read error. The chain recombines TRBV29-1 with TRBJ2-5, with 9 nucleotides matching TRBD1. CDR3 size: 15 residues. V trimming: 7 bases; J trimming: 4 bases; junction bases outside the gene matches: 13. Germline V lookup: CDR1 SQVTM, CDR2 ANQGSEA. The DNA for the CDR3 is TGCAGCGCTGAGGGAGCTACAGGGGGCTCAGAGACCCAGTACTTC. It codes for CSAEGATGGSETQYF. Full variable domain (missing parts from reference TRBV29-1 and TRBJ2-5): SAVISQKPSRDICQRGTSLTIQCQVDSQVTMMFWYRQQPGQSLTLIATANQGSEATYESGFVIDKFPISRPNLTFSTLTVSNMSPEDSSIYLCSAEGATGGSETQYFGPGTRLLVL.

CDR3: CASSKPDLGTVGAFF. The CDR3 DNA reads as TGCGCCAGCAGTAAGCCCGACCTCGGAACAGTCGGAGCCTTCTTT. This chain connects TRBV10-2 to TRBJ1-1; the D is unclear. Germline V gene data show CDR1 as WSHSY and CDR2 as SAAADI. The CDR3 spans 15 residues. V lost 5 bases, J lost 14 bases, and 27 bases lay in between.

Concerning this clonotype: A much larger clone is a single base away; this may be a read error. The chain is built from TRBV7-2 and TRBJ2-1; D is uncertain. CDR1 SGHTA and CDR2 FQGNSA come from the germline V gene. This CDR3 has 14 residues. The CDR3 sequence is CACSLDGMAVWQFF. In DNA form, the CDR3 reads TGTGCCTGCAGCTTAGATGGGATGGCGGTATGGCAGTTCTTC.

J is TRBJ2-1 and V is TRBV2; no clear D gene. The CDR3 is 14 amino acids. Germline V gene sequence: CDR1 SNHLY, CDR2 FYNNEI. The V gene lost 6 bases and the J gene lost 0 bases, with 9 bases spanning the gap. CDR3: CASRKESSYNEQFF. CDR3 in DNA: TGTGCCAGCAGGAAAGAGAGCTCCTACAATGAGCAGTTCTTC.